Below are 19 T cell receptor beta chains sequenced from a single sample in a study of T-cell reconstitution after alpha-beta-depleted transplantation in children. Unique molecular identifiers were incorporated when the TCRbeta library was constructed. Using its own MiXCR run on the PCR reads, TCRdb lists one record per CDR3 protein. Found here are about 200,000 distinct CDR3 sequences, more than 14% of them singletons; the top ten hold about 13%. The starting material was PBMCs from the stem cell graft donor, obtained from the stem cell graft. All receptors derive from a human donor who donated a stem cell graft to a child with acute lymphoblastic leukemia.

This clonotype was recorded many times. J is TRBJ2-5 and V is TRBV20-1, with unresolved D. V was trimmed by 6 bases and J by 1 base, leaving 18 bases between them. Germline CDR1 DFQATT, CDR2 SNEGSKA (reference sequence). There are 15 residues in the CDR3. The CDR3 sequence: CSATSPAKPQETQYF. Here the CDR3 DNA reads TGCAGTGCCACCTCGCCGGCTAAGCCCCAAGAGACCCAGTACTTC.

This clonotype was recorded at least ten times. The genes are TRBV5-6 and TRBJ2-5, with TRBD1 matching over 9 bases. This CDR3 is built from 14 residues. Germline trimming cut 4 bases from V and 4 bases from J; bases unmatched to any gene: 5. Looked up from germline, CDR1 is SGHDT and CDR2 is YYEEEE. The CDR3 DNA is TGTGCCAGCAGCACACCGGGACAGGGAGAGACCCAGTACTTC. Encoded protein: CASSTPGQGETQYF.

Points on this clonotype: A much larger clonotype is one base distant, so this may be a read error. The CDR3 sequence: CASSLSPVDSSGANGLTF. The DNA for the CDR3 is TGTGCCAGCAGCTTAAGTCCGGTGGACAGCTCTGGGGCCAACGGCCTGACTTTC. The chain employs TRBV7-8 and TRBJ2-6, with a tentative D call TRBD1 (6 bases). Germline assignment: CDR1 SGHVS and CDR2 FQNEAQ. This CDR3 contains 18 residues.

The gene calls are TRBV30 and TRBJ2-7, with no clear D. From germline, CDR1 is GTSNPN and CDR2 SVGIG (reference sequence). Trimming pared 0 bases from V and 2 bases from J, leaving 8 bases between. The CDR3 runs to 13 residues. CDR3 DNA sequence: TGTGCCTGGAGTGTCGGCAGTACCTACGAGCAGTACTTC. This translates into CAWSVGSTYEQYF.

This clonotype was detected many times. The chain combines TRBV20-1 with TRBJ2-3; D possibly uses TRBD1 or TRBD2 (6 bases each). V was shortened by 6 bases and J by 0 bases, with 13 bases between the two germline ends. Germline CDR1 and CDR2: DFQATT and SNEGSKA (reference sequence). CDR3 length equals 14 residues. CDR3 DNA sequence: TGCAGTGCCAAGAGGGGGGAAAGCACAGATACGCAGTATTTT. This translates into CSAKRGESTDTQYF.

Note on this clonotype: A much more abundant neighbour one base away suggests this may be a read error. V usage is TRBV7-6 and J usage is TRBJ1-1; D remains unclear. This CDR3 spans 14 amino acids. From germline, CDR1 is SGHVS and CDR2 FNYEAQ. Deletions cut 1 base from V and 6 bases from J, with 12 bases between. The CDR3 region is CASSLESAQPEAFF. For the CDR3, the DNA is TGTGCCAGCAGCTTAGAATCCGCACAACCTGAAGCTTTCTTT.

This clonotype was seen at least ten times. The chain combines TRBV10-3 with TRBJ2-7, with a possible D match to TRBD2 (7 bases). The CDR3 spans 13 residues. Germline CDR1 is ENHRY and CDR2 is SYGVKD. V lost 10 bases, J lost 6 bases, and 19 bases lay in between. The CDR3 here is CATAPGEGVEQYF. The CDR3 bases are TGTGCCACCGCGCCTGGGGAGGGGGTCGAGCAGTACTTC.

This clonotype has just a few counts. The chain recombines TRBV12-3 or TRBV12-4 with TRBJ2-5, with TRBD1 as a possible D gene (7 bases). This CDR3 comprises 14 residues. V gave up 5 bases and J gave up 5 bases, with 15 bases separating them. CDR3 nucleotides: TGTGCCAGCAGTAGGGGGCTAGCGACGGAGACCCAGTACTTC. Translated: CASSRGLATETQYF.

This clonotype was recorded many times. The chain links TRBV27 to TRBJ2-2; TRBD2 agrees at 9 bases. CDR1 and CDR2 from the germline V gene are MNHEY and SMNVEV (reference sequence). Losses at the gene ends were 2 bases for V and 5 bases for J; bases not matched to a gene: 6. The CDR3 contains 16 residues. The CDR3 sequence: CASSLDVAGVTGELFF. CDR3 sequence (DNA): TGTGCCAGCAGTTTAGACGTAGCGGGAGTAACCGGGGAGCTGTTTTTT.

This clonotype appeared many times. The chain joins TRBV12-3 or TRBV12-4 to TRBJ1-4, with TRBD1 matching over 10 bases. V gave up 6 bases and J gave up 7 bases; unmatched junction bases: 8. The CDR3 runs to 15 residues. The CDR3 sequence is CASSLDRGHGEKLFF. DNA of the CDR3: TGTGCCAGCAGCCTCGACAGGGGGCACGGTGAAAAACTGTTTTTT.

Many counts were recorded for this clonotype. The rearrangement links TRBV5-1 to TRBJ2-1; D tentatively reads TRBD1 or TRBD2 (5 bases each). The V end lost 4 bases, the J end lost 4 bases, and 12 bases lay between the germline ends. Germline CDR1 is SGHRS and CDR2 is YFSETQ. This CDR3 comprises 14 residues. CDR3 bases: TGCGCCAGCAGCCTCCGGGACCGGTACAATGAGCAGTTCTTC. The encoded protein is CASSLRDRYNEQFF.

This clonotype was recorded many times. This chain connects TRBV9 to TRBJ1-2; the D is unclear. The germline gives CDR1 SGDLS, CDR2 YYNGEE. The CDR3 is made up of 14 amino acids. V was clipped by 0 bases and J by 0 bases, with 6 bases between them. In DNA, the CDR3 is TGTGCCAGCAGCGTAGCTGGGGCTAACTATGGCTACACCTTC. Translating it yields CASSVAGANYGYTF.

The chain is built from TRBV20-1 and TRBJ2-3, with 9 bases aligning to TRBD2. CDR3 size: 16 residues. Per the germline V gene, CDR1 is DFQATT and CDR2 is SNEGSKA (reference sequence). With V trimmed by 0 bases and J by 5 bases, 9 bases remained unmatched. In DNA form, the CDR3 reads TGCAGTGCTAGAGATCCCGCGGGACTAGCTTTAGATACGCAGTATTTT. It translates to CSARDPAGLALDTQYF.

This clonotype was seen repeatedly, ten times or more. The rearrangement uses TRBV20-1 and TRBJ1-1, with D perhaps TRBD1 (6 bases). The ends were cut back, 0 bases at V and 5 bases at J, with 13 bases in the middle. The CDR3 has 14 amino acids. The germline V gene encodes CDR1 DFQATT and CDR2 SNEGSKA (reference sequence). The DNA of the CDR3 is TGCAGTGCTAGAGATCGCACAGGGAGGACTGAAGCTTTCTTT. Its protein is CSARDRTGRTEAFF.

This clonotype was counted many times. V and J are TRBV6-2 or TRBV6-3 and TRBJ2-3; weak D call: TRBD2 (6 bases). V dropped 10 bases and J dropped 1 base, with 12 bases sitting between them. This CDR3 comprises 13 residues. Per germline, CDR1 MNHEY and CDR2 SVGEGT. In DNA form, the CDR3 reads TGTGCCACCCGGGGGACTGGCACAGATACGCAGTATTTT. This sequence encodes CATRGTGTDTQYF.

This clonotype appeared many times. V and J are TRBV6-5 and TRBJ2-1, with D unresolved. The CDR3 is 13 amino acids. The ends were cut back, 2 bases at V and 5 bases at J, with 7 bases in the middle. Germline-derived CDR1 and CDR2 are MNHEY and SVGAGI. The CDR3 here is CASSYRLDNEQFF. CDR3 nucleotide sequence: TGTGCCAGCAGTTACCGCCTCGACAATGAGCAGTTCTTC.

This clonotype showed up many times. The chain is built from TRBV12-3 or TRBV12-4 and TRBJ1-1; tentatively, D is TRBD1 (6 bases). Trimming left V 4 bases short and J 4 bases short, with 16 bases between. The CDR3 has 15 residues. The CDR3 sequence is CASSSYRVGGTEAFF. The CDR3 DNA reads as TGTGCCAGCAGTTCCTACAGGGTGGGGGGCACTGAAGCTTTCTTT.

The chain employs TRBV18 and TRBJ2-3; TRBD2 agrees at 11 bases. Trimming at V came to 3 bases and at J to 0 bases, leaving 8 bases not matched to a gene. The germline CDR1 and CDR2 sequences are KGHSH and LQKENI. The CDR3 is 18 amino acids. CDR3 sequence reads: CASSPYGTSGSSTDTQYF. CDR3 DNA: TGTGCCAGCTCACCCTATGGGACTAGCGGTTCTAGCACAGATACGCAGTATTTT. Full variable domain (missing parts from reference TRBV18 and TRBJ2-3): NAGVMQNPRHLVRRRGQEARLRCSPMKGHSHVYWYRQLPEEGLKFMVYLQKENIIDESGMPKERFSAEFPKEGPSILRIQQVVRGDSAAYFCASSPYGTSGSSTDTQYFGPGTRLTVL.

In this sample, this clonotype turned up many times. This sequence joins TRBV5-5 and TRBJ1-2; D ambiguous. The germline CDR1 and CDR2 sequences are SGHKS and YYEKEE (reference sequence). This CDR3 is 14 amino acids long. Trimming left V 0 bases short and J 5 bases short, with 11 bases between. CDR3 sequence: CASSLGQVLYGYTF. CDR3 nucleotide sequence: TGTGCCAGCAGCTTGGGCCAGGTGTTATATGGCTACACCTTC.